The 27 T cell receptor beta chains below all came from one sample that was sequenced in a study of cytomegalovirus exposure and HLA in healthy donors. Amplification used 60 Vbeta primers and 13 Jbeta primers. TCRdb keeps only in-frame clones here, not all; method: immunoSEQ multiplex PCR. The sample shows 110,000 to 150,000 clones, roughly three quarters of them seen only once. The sequenced sample was PBMCs. These receptors came from a man aged 55 to 70 in good health and CMV-seronegative.

The chain employs TRBV9 and TRBJ2-5, with 7 positions matching TRBD2. V shed 3 bases and J 4 bases; nucleotides not matched to a gene: 6. The CDR3 contains 14 residues. CDR1 SGDLS and CDR2 YYNGEE come from the germline V gene. This CDR3 reads CASSAAGDGETQYF. The DNA for the CDR3 is TGTGCCAGCAGCGCTGCGGGAGACGGAGAGACCCAGTACTTC.

The genes are TRBV19 and TRBJ1-1; the match to TRBD1 covers 9 bases. Germline V gives CDR1 LNHDA, CDR2 SQIVND (reference sequence). The CDR3 runs to 18 residues. The ends lost 4 bases at V and 3 bases at J; junction bases unmatched: 15. The CDR3 nucleotides are TGTGCCAGTAGTACTATTGTATTCCGGGACAGGGCGGACACTGAAGCTTTCTTT. As protein: CASSTIVFRDRADTEAFF.

The V and J genes are TRBV4-3 and TRBJ2-1; 16 nucleotides agree with TRBD2. The V segment lost 3 bases and the J segment 8 bases; nucleotides outside the gene matches: 7. Per germline, CDR1 LGHNA and CDR2 YSLEER. The CDR3 runs to 17 residues. The DNA for the CDR3 is TGCGCCAGCAGCCAGGGGACTAGCGGGAGGGCCTCGGATGAGCAGTTCTTC. Translated, it gives CASSQGTSGRASDEQFF.

The chain employs TRBV30 and TRBJ2-7, with D perhaps TRBD2 (6 bases). The V gene lost 3 bases and the J gene lost 0 bases, with 9 bases spanning the gap. CDR1 is GTSNPN and CDR2 is SVGIG in the germline V gene (reference sequence). The CDR3 is 13 amino acids. The CDR3 sequence: CAWSGRDSYEQYF. CDR3 bases: TGTGCCTGGAGCGGGCGGGACTCCTACGAGCAGTACTTC.

This chain links TRBV19 with TRBJ2-5; 14 bases align to TRBD2. The CDR3 sequence is 16 residues long. V dropped 5 bases and J dropped 4; count of bases not matched to a gene: 6. Germline V gene sequence: CDR1 LNHDA, CDR2 SQIVND (reference sequence). For the CDR3, the DNA is TGTGCCAGTAGTCTCCGGGGACTAGCGGGAGCAGAGACCCAGTACTTC. The encoded protein is CASSLRGLAGAETQYF.

The chain carries TRBV19 and TRBJ2-7, with 8 nucleotides matching TRBD1. With 1 base clipped from V and 1 base from J, the junction kept 3 bases outside the gene matches. The CDR3 has 15 amino acids. CDR1 is LNHDA and CDR2 is SQIVND in the germline V gene (reference sequence). In DNA form, the CDR3 reads TGTGCCAGTAGTATAGTTCAGGGGGCGTCCTACGAGCAGTACTTC. Translation gives CASSIVQGASYEQYF.

The genes are TRBV9 and TRBJ2-5; the D gene is possibly TRBD1 (6 bases). The CDR3 consists of 15 residues. The germline V gene has CDR1 SGDLS and CDR2 YYNGEE. V lost 3 bases, J lost 0 bases, and 12 bases lay in between. CDR3 protein: CASSASRTDQETQYF. The CDR3 DNA reads TGTGCCAGCAGCGCTTCCCGGACAGACCAAGAGACCCAGTACTTC.

The chain uses TRBV13 and TRBJ1-3; no clear D. This CDR3 region has 13 residues. Trimming shortened V by 5 bases and J by 0 bases, and 5 bases separated the two germline ends. The germline gives CDR1 PRHDT, CDR2 FYEKMQ (reference sequence). CDR3 amino acids: CASSISSGNTIYF. Here the CDR3 DNA reads TGTGCCAGCAGCATCAGCTCTGGAAACACCATATATTTT.

V and J are TRBV19 and TRBJ1-1, with a possible D match to TRBD1 (6 bases). Germline V gene lookup returns CDR1 LNHDA and CDR2 SQIVND (reference sequence). V was clipped by 7 bases and J by 3 bases, with 24 bases between them. The CDR3 is 17 residues long. CDR3 sequence: CASIPRDNRAPDTEAFF. The CDR3 DNA follows: TGTGCCAGTATCCCCCGGGACAACAGGGCTCCGGACACTGAAGCTTTCTTT.

The chain joins TRBV19 to TRBJ1-2; 7 bases fit TRBD1. This CDR3 contains 11 residues. With V trimmed by 4 bases and J by 8 bases, 1 base remained unmatched. Germline V gene data show CDR1 as LNHDA and CDR2 as SQIVND (reference sequence). In DNA form, the CDR3 reads TGTGCCAGTAGTACGACAGGGGGCTACACCTTC. Translated, it gives CASSTTGGYTF.

This chain joins TRBV7-2 and TRBJ2-1; 10 bases match TRBD1. In germline, CDR1 is SGHTA, CDR2 FQGNSA. The CDR3 sequence is 15 residues long. The ends lost 0 bases at V and 5 bases at J; junction bases unmatched: 1. CDR3 bases: TGTGCCAGCAGCTTAGCCGGGACAGGGGACAATGAGCAGTTCTTC. This gives the protein CASSLAGTGDNEQFF.

The chain uses TRBV5-1 and TRBJ2-1; 8 bases fit TRBD2. The CDR3 covers 14 residues. Trimming cost V 5 bases and J 7 bases; bases outside gene matches: 8. Germline V CDR1 and CDR2: SGHRS, YFSETQ. CDR3 in DNA: TGCGCCAGCAGTGGGACGGGAGGGCCAAATGAGCAGTTCTTC. Amino acids: CASSGTGGPNEQFF.

The chain recombines TRBV30 with TRBJ1-1; D unclear. Per germline, CDR1 GTSNPN and CDR2 SVGIG (reference sequence). V lost 3 bases and J 5 bases, leaving 13 bases between the germline ends. The CDR3 contains 13 residues. The DNA of the CDR3 is TGTGCCTGGAGAGCGACTAAGGAGACTGAAGCTTTCTTT. Protein product: CAWRATKETEAFF.

The chain joins TRBV2 to TRBJ1-1; D is undetermined. This CDR3 has 15 residues. CDR1 and CDR2 from the germline V gene are SNHLY and FYNNEI. Trimming left V 0 bases short and J 5 bases short, with 13 bases between. The CDR3 is CASSEAKAGMTEAFF. CDR3 nucleotides: TGTGCCAGCAGTGAAGCGAAGGCGGGTATGACTGAAGCTTTCTTT.

The chain employs TRBV9 and TRBJ2-2; 7 bases map to TRBD2. Germline trimming cut 0 bases from V and 1 base from J; bases unmatched to any gene: 6. The CDR3 is 17 amino acids. CDR1 SGDLS and CDR2 YYNGEE come from the germline V gene. DNA of the CDR3: TGTGCCAGCAGCGTAGGTGGAAGCGGGATGAACACCGGGGAGCTGTTTTTT. Its protein product is CASSVGGSGMNTGELFF.

The gene calls are TRBV7-9 and TRBJ2-1, with D perhaps matching TRBD1 (7 bases). CDR3 length: 13 residues. V was shortened by 8 bases and J by 2 bases, with 10 bases between the two germline ends. Germline CDR1 reads SEHNR; CDR2 reads FQNEAQ (reference sequence). The CDR3 protein is CASGRGAYNEQFF. CDR3 in DNA: TGTGCCAGCGGCAGGGGGGCCTACAATGAGCAGTTCTTC.

The rearrangement joins TRBV7-9 to TRBJ2-1; TRBD1 might be the D (6 bases). V was clipped by 6 bases and J by 5 bases, with 14 bases between them. CDR3 length equals 14 residues. In germline, CDR1 is SEHNR, CDR2 FQNEAQ (reference sequence). The CDR3 DNA reads as TGTGCCAGCAGACGTTACGGGACAAACAATGAGCAGTTCTTC. It encodes CASRRYGTNNEQFF.

The chain uses TRBV29-1 and TRBJ2-1; 7 nucleotides line up with TRBD2. Germline V gives CDR1 SQVTM, CDR2 ANQGSEA. This CDR3 is built from 14 residues. Germline trimming cut 6 bases from V and 7 bases from J; bases unmatched to any gene: 12. Written as DNA, the CDR3 is TGCAGCGTCCGACTAGCTCGGTTGGAGAATGAGCAGTTCTTC. Translated: CSVRLARLENEQFF.

The V and J genes are TRBV9 and TRBJ2-3, with 8 positions matching TRBD1. Per germline, CDR1 SGDLS and CDR2 YYNGEE. The V and J ends lost 3 bases and 6 bases, in that order; junction bases with no gene match: 6. The CDR3 spans 14 residues. CDR3 residues: CASSADREADTQYF. The CDR3 DNA is TGTGCCAGCAGCGCGGACAGGGAAGCGGATACGCAGTATTTT.

This clone has just a few counts. The rearrangement links TRBV5-4 to TRBJ2-7; the D gene is possibly TRBD2 (5 bases). Trimming pared 3 bases from V and 1 base from J, leaving 20 bases between. The V gene's germline CDR1 is SGHNT and CDR2 YYREEE (reference sequence). CDR3 length: 17 amino acids. CDR3: CASSSYRERPPSYEQYF. Here the CDR3 DNA reads TGTGCCAGCAGCTCCTACCGGGAACGCCCCCCTTCCTACGAGCAGTACTTC.

The V and J genes are TRBV5-1 and TRBJ1-5, with D hard to call. Per the germline V gene, CDR1 is SGHRS and CDR2 is YFSETQ. V was clipped by 0 bases and J by 2 bases, with 9 bases between them. The length of the CDR3 is 15 residues. DNA for the CDR3: TGCGCCAGCAGCTTGGAGGCTGGAGGCAATCAGCCCCAGCATTTT. Translation: CASSLEAGGNQPQHF.

The chain links TRBV2 to TRBJ2-1; 8 nucleotides match TRBD1. There are 15 residues in the CDR3. The germline CDR1 and CDR2 sequences are SNHLY and FYNNEI. Unmatched junction bases numbered 11, after V lost 5 bases and J lost 8 bases. The CDR3 loop is CASSPQGALKDEQFF. Written as DNA, the CDR3 is TGTGCCAGCAGTCCCCAGGGGGCCTTAAAGGATGAGCAGTTCTTC. The variable domain in full, with the rest retrieved from reference TRBV2 and TRBJ2-1, is EPEVTQTPSHQVTQMGQEVILRCVPISNHLYFYWYRQILGQKVEFLVSFYNNEISEKSEIFDDQFSVERPDGSNFTLKIRSTKLEDSAMYFCASSPQGALKDEQFFGPGTRLTVL.

The J gene is TRBJ1-2, the V gene TRBV6-1, with 12 positions matching TRBD1. Germline V gives CDR1 MNHNS, CDR2 SASEGT. The CDR3 runs to 16 residues. With V trimmed by 0 bases and J by 6 bases, 5 bases remained unmatched. Here the CDR3 reads CASSEAHGTGGHGYTF. The CDR3 DNA is TGTGCCAGCAGTGAAGCGCATGGGACAGGGGGCCATGGCTACACCTTC.

This clone has a handful of counts. The J gene is TRBJ1-5, the V gene TRBV30; D perhaps matches TRBD1 (6 bases). The CDR3 has 13 amino acids. The V end lost 4 bases, the J end lost 7 bases, and 14 bases lay between the germline ends. The germline CDR1 and CDR2 sequences are GTSNPN and SVGIG (reference sequence). The CDR3 DNA follows: TGTGCCTGGACTCAGGGGATCGGGCAGCCCCAGCATTTT. This gives the protein CAWTQGIGQPQHF.

J is TRBJ2-7 and V is TRBV9, with 10 bases identical to TRBD1. V shed 0 bases and J 0 bases; nucleotides not matched to a gene: 3. The CDR3 sequence is 16 residues long. Germline values: CDR1 SGDLS, CDR2 YYNGEE. The CDR3 loop reads CASSVGDRGSSYEQYF. The CDR3 DNA sequence: TGTGCCAGCAGCGTAGGGGACAGGGGTAGCTCCTACGAGCAGTACTTC.

The chain joins TRBV5-1 to TRBJ2-3; 7 bases align to TRBD1. Germline V lookup: CDR1 SGHRS, CDR2 YFSETQ. The CDR3 length is 15 residues. V gave up 1 base and J gave up 2 bases; unmatched junction bases: 4. DNA for the CDR3: TGCGCCAGCAGCTTGCAGGACAGGCCCACAGATACGCAGTATTTT. Amino acid sequence: CASSLQDRPTDTQYF.

This clone has only a few counts. The chain recombines TRBV5-1 with TRBJ1-5; no clear D gene. The CDR3 is 13 amino acids. V lost 5 bases and J lost 0, with 6 bases in between. Germline loops: CDR1 SGHRS, CDR2 YFSETQ. In nucleotides, the CDR3 is TGCGCCAGCAGATTAGATAGCAATCAGCCCCAGCATTTT. The encoded protein is CASRLDSNQPQHF.